Below, 29 T cell receptor beta chains from the same sample are listed, as sequenced in a study of blood T cell repertoires in COVID-19. Profiled with immunoSEQ multiplex PCR; TCRdb holds only in-frame clones, not every one. Among over 200,000 clones listed, roughly 84% were seen once. The sample comprised PBMCs or T cells enriched from blood (not recorded which). The receptors here all came from a woman in her forties who had recovered from COVID-19.

This CDR3 is CASSLGTGTGELFF. The DNA for the CDR3 is TGTGCCAGCAGCTTAGGGACAGGGACCGGGGAGCTGTTTTTT. The J gene is TRBJ2-2, the V gene TRBV7-8, with 8 bases fitting TRBD1. CDR1 is SGHVS and CDR2 is FQNEAQ in the germline V gene. V lost 1 base, J lost 5 bases, and 0 bases stayed unmatched. The CDR3 is made up of 14 amino acids.

Note on this clone: In the same sample, other DNA sequences code for this CDR3. The chain uses TRBV7-6 and TRBJ2-7; a weak D match, TRBD1 (6 bases). Germline-derived CDR1 and CDR2 are SGHVS and FNYEAQ. CDR3 length: 13 amino acids. The ends were cut back, 0 bases at V and 4 bases at J, with 7 bases in the middle. The CDR3 DNA is TGTGCCAGCAGCTTAGCGGACAGTTACGAGCAGTACTTC. The encoded protein is CASSLADSYEQYF.

The chain combines TRBV19 with TRBJ2-1, with a weak D call TRBD2 (6 bases). The V gene's germline CDR1 is LNHDA and CDR2 SQIVND (reference sequence). The CDR3 covers 15 residues. With 8 bases removed from V and 5 bases from J, the gap between germline ends came to 19 bases. The DNA for the CDR3 is TGTGCCAGTGCCGGAGGGGTCCTCCCGAACAATGAGCAGTTCTTC. This encodes CASAGGVLPNNEQFF. The whole variable domain, remainder taken from reference TRBV19 and TRBJ2-1, is DGGITQSPKYLFRKEGQNVTLSCEQNLNHDAMYWYRQDPGQGLRLIYYSQIVNDFQKGDIAEGYSVSREKKESFPLTVTSAQKNPTAFYLCASAGGVLPNNEQFFGPGTRLTVL.

The chain joins TRBV11-3 to TRBJ1-4, with D perhaps matching TRBD1 (5 bases). The length of the CDR3 is 16 residues. V was cut by 5 bases and J by 4 bases, with 17 bases left in between. Germline CDR1 and CDR2: SGHNT and YENEEA. CDR3 residues: CASSPTGGAVNEKLFF. The CDR3, as DNA: TGTGCCAGCAGCCCAACGGGAGGGGCAGTTAATGAAAAACTGTTTTTT.

This chain joins TRBV5-1 and TRBJ2-7; the D gene is possibly TRBD1 (6 bases). The CDR3 has 13 amino acids. The germline CDR1 and CDR2 sequences are SGHRS and YFSETQ. The germline V and J ends were trimmed by 4 bases and 4 bases, with 12 bases remaining between them. This CDR3 reads CASSQQGQYEQYF. Here the CDR3 DNA reads TGCGCCAGCAGCCAACAGGGTCAGTACGAGCAGTACTTC.

This chain joins TRBV10-3 and TRBJ2-1; 8 nucleotides agree with TRBD2. Trimming took 6 bases from V and 5 from J; bases not matched to a gene: 6. CDR3 size: 14 residues. Germline V gene lookup returns CDR1 ENHRY and CDR2 SYGVKD. The CDR3 protein is CAIRVTSDHNEQFF. The CDR3 coding sequence is TGTGCCATCAGGGTGACTAGCGACCACAATGAGCAGTTCTTC.

The CDR3: CASSLGLAGGDEQFF. CDR3 bases: TGTGCCAGCAGCTTAGGATTAGCGGGAGGGGATGAGCAGTTCTTC. The V gene is TRBV7-7, the J gene TRBJ2-1, with 11 positions matching TRBD2. The trim removed 1 base at V and 8 bases at J, leaving 4 bases unmatched. This CDR3 contains 15 residues. Germline V gene data show CDR1 as SSHAT and CDR2 as FNYEAQ (reference sequence).

This clone was found many times. V and J are TRBV6-1 and TRBJ2-2; D may be TRBD1 (5 bases). V was shortened by 2 bases and J by 8 bases, with 18 bases between the two germline ends. The CDR3 consists of 16 residues. Germline loops: CDR1 MNHNS, CDR2 SASEGT. The CDR3 sequence: CASSERQGLGRGELFF. The CDR3 region has the DNA TGTGCCAGCAGTGAACGGCAGGGTCTGGGAAGGGGGGAGCTGTTTTTT.

In this sample, this clone turned up a few times. The gene calls are TRBV11-2 and TRBJ2-1; TRBD2 aligns across 10 bases. The trim removed 1 base at V and 7 bases at J, leaving 7 bases unmatched. This CDR3 is built from 16 residues. Germline V gives CDR1 SGHAT, CDR2 FQNNGV. The CDR3 loop is CASSLALASGRNEQFF. The CDR3 coding sequence is TGTGCCAGCAGCTTAGCCCTGGCTAGCGGGAGAAATGAGCAGTTCTTC.

The V gene is TRBV4-2, the J gene TRBJ1-5; the match to TRBD1 covers 7 bases. This CDR3 contains 17 residues. V shed 0 bases and J 1 base; nucleotides not matched to a gene: 6. From germline, CDR1 is LGHNA and CDR2 YNFKEQ. In DNA, the CDR3 is TGTGCCAGCAGCCAAGAAAGGGGGCGAGGGAGCAATCAGCCCCAGCATTTT. The encoded protein is CASSQERGRGSNQPQHF.

This clone was counted a few times. The gene calls are TRBV6-1 and TRBJ1-1; tentative D call: TRBD1 (6 bases). CDR1 and CDR2 (germline): MNHNS, SASEGT. The CDR3 totals 16 residues. V was trimmed by 4 bases and J by 3 bases, leaving 18 bases between them. The CDR3 sequence is CASSAPGHFLDTEAFF. The CDR3 DNA follows: TGTGCCAGCAGTGCCCCGGGACATTTTTTGGACACTGAAGCTTTCTTT.

This chain connects TRBV9 to TRBJ2-3; tentatively, D is TRBD2 (5 bases). Germline V CDR1 and CDR2: SGDLS, YYNGEE. The CDR3 extends over 16 amino acids. Trimming removed 0 bases from V and 3 bases from J, with 14 bases in between. The DNA of the CDR3 is TGTGCCAGCAGCGTAGTTGGGGTTTCGGGGACAGATACGCAGTATTTT. This sequence encodes CASSVVGVSGTDTQYF.

This clone was counted a single time. The rearrangement joins TRBV7-3 to TRBJ2-1; 9 bases match TRBD1. This CDR3 is 16 amino acids long. In germline, CDR1 is SGHTA, CDR2 FQGTGA. V lost 3 bases and J lost 5; bases outside the gene matches: 8. In DNA form, the CDR3 reads TGTGCCAGCAGCTTCCCCGGGACAGGGTCTGACAATGAGCAGTTCTTC. Translating gives CASSFPGTGSDNEQFF.

The V call is TRBV10-3, the J call TRBJ1-4; no clear D gene. The CDR3 is 13 amino acids. Germline V gene lookup returns CDR1 ENHRY and CDR2 SYGVKD. Trimming cost V 5 bases and J 4 bases, with 8 bases left between them. The CDR3 coding sequence is TGTGCCATCAGTTGGCGGATTAATGAAAAACTGTTTTTT. This sequence encodes CAISWRINEKLFF.

This rearrangement joins TRBV28 to TRBJ2-1, with D possibly being TRBD2 (6 bases). This CDR3 has 12 residues. Germline lookup yields CDR1 MDHEN and CDR2 SYDVKM. The ends were cut back, 5 bases at V and 14 bases at J, with 16 bases in the middle. CDR3 sequence: CASSLGGEEEFF. The DNA for the CDR3 is TGTGCCAGCAGTCTGGGGGGTGAGGAGGAGTTCTTC.

CDR3 coding DNA: TGTGCCAGCAGCTCCTACGCCGGGACAGGGGGTCCCGGGGAGCTGTTTTTT. It encodes CASSSYAGTGGPGELFF. The chain is built from TRBV5-4 and TRBJ2-2, with TRBD1 matching 11 bases. The length of the CDR3 is 17 residues. Germline loops: CDR1 SGHNT, CDR2 YYREEE (reference sequence). V lost 3 bases and J lost 6; bases outside the gene matches: 10.

The chain links TRBV12-5 to TRBJ1-5, with D unclear. Germline V lookup: CDR1 LGHNT, CDR2 FRNRAP. This CDR3 comprises 17 residues. V lost 0 bases, J lost 0 bases, and 12 bases lay in between. CDR3 DNA: TGTGCTAGTGGTTTGGTACTCACAGATTATAGCAATCAGCCCCAGCATTTT. It is translated as CASGLVLTDYSNQPQHF.

The V call is TRBV5-1, the J call TRBJ2-1; D perhaps matches TRBD2 (7 bases). CDR1 SGHRS and CDR2 YFSETQ come from the germline V gene. The CDR3 totals 18 residues. Trimming took 2 bases from V and 8 from J, leaving 26 bases between them. The CDR3 spells CASSFGGLRREYIYEQFF. The CDR3 nucleotides are TGCGCCAGCAGCTTTGGGGGGCTAAGGCGGGAGTATATTTATGAGCAGTTCTTC.

The rearrangement uses TRBV5-6 and TRBJ1-2; no firm D call. The V end was cut by 4 bases, the J end by 7 bases, with 11 bases between. Germline CDR1 and CDR2: SGHDT and YYEEEE. There are 12 residues in the CDR3. CDR3 DNA: TGTGCCAGCAGCCTTACGGCTAGTGGCTACACCTTC. It codes for CASSLTASGYTF.

The CDR3 spells CASTPNRAGVNTGELFF. CDR3 sequence (DNA): TGTGCCAGCACCCCGAATAGGGCGGGAGTCAACACCGGGGAGCTGTTTTTT. The V and J genes are TRBV5-6 and TRBJ2-2, with TRBD2 identical over 7 bases. The CDR3 loop spans 17 amino acids. Per germline, CDR1 SGHDT and CDR2 YYEEEE. V was pared by 6 bases and J by 2 bases, with 13 bases of the junction left unmatched.

The gene calls are TRBV6-5 and TRBJ2-1, with TRBD2 matching 11 bases. There are 14 residues in the CDR3. After removal of 9 bases from V and 4 bases from J, the junction contained 5 bases not matched to a gene. In germline, CDR1 is MNHEY, CDR2 SVGAGI. CDR3 sequence reads: CASKLAGEYNEQFF. Written as DNA, the CDR3 is TGTGCCAGTAAACTAGCGGGGGAATACAATGAGCAGTTCTTC.

The J gene is TRBJ2-7, the V gene TRBV2; 7 positions agree with TRBD2. Trimming took 8 bases from V and 3 from J; bases not matched to a gene: 10. The germline V gene has CDR1 SNHLY and CDR2 FYNNEI. CDR3 length: 14 residues. Written as DNA, the CDR3 is TGTGCCAGCTCGCGGGGGAGATACGGCTACGAGCAGTACGTC. This translates into CASSRGRYGYEQYV.

V gene TRBV3-1 (or the pseudogene TRBV3-2) combines with J gene TRBJ1-3; a possible D gene is TRBD1 (6 bases). V lost 4 bases and J 4 bases, leaving 11 bases between the germline ends. CDR3 length equals 14 residues. CDR1 is LGHDT, CDR2 YNNKEL, per germline (reference sequence). Here the CDR3 reads CASSLRGDGNTIYF. The CDR3 coding sequence is TGTGCCAGCAGCCTCAGGGGCGACGGAAACACCATATATTTT.

This chain uses TRBV7-2 with TRBJ2-4; 11 bases agree with TRBD2. The CDR3 is 16 amino acids. V was pared by 2 bases and J by 11 bases, with 11 bases of the junction left unmatched. Germline loops: CDR1 SGHTA, CDR2 FQGNSA. The CDR3 coding sequence is TGTGCCAGCAGCTTAAACTATCTAGCGGGAGGTGGGGTTCAGTACTTC. This codes for CASSLNYLAGGGVQYF.

V gene TRBV27 combines with J gene TRBJ2-1; 8 bases match TRBD2. In germline, CDR1 is MNHEY, CDR2 SMNVEV (reference sequence). J lost 15 bases, V lost 4 bases, and 14 bases had no gene match. The CDR3 is 14 residues long. This CDR3 is CASSSLSSGRETFF. In nucleotides, the CDR3 is TGTGCCAGCAGTTCCCTCTCCAGCGGGAGAGAGACGTTCTTC.

This rearrangement joins TRBV30 to TRBJ2-2, with a tentative D call TRBD1 (6 bases). The V end lost 3 bases, the J end lost 6 bases, and 11 bases lay between the germline ends. CDR3 length: 13 amino acids. CDR1 and CDR2 (germline): GTSNPN, SVGIG (reference sequence). As DNA, the CDR3 is TGTGCCTGGAGCAGGGGTGAGGCCGGGGAGCTGTTTTTT. It translates to CAWSRGEAGELFF.

The J gene is TRBJ1-5, the V gene TRBV18; unclear D gene. CDR1 and CDR2 from the germline V gene are KGHSH and LQKENI. This CDR3 has 14 residues. V gave up 4 bases and J gave up 3 bases, with 10 bases separating them. The CDR3 sequence: CASSQAVNNQPQHF. CDR3 sequence (DNA): TGTGCCAGCTCACAGGCGGTCAACAATCAGCCCCAGCATTTT. Filled out from reference TRBV18 and TRBJ1-5, the complete variable domain reads NAGVMQNPRHLVRRRGQEARLRCSPMKGHSHVYWYRQLPEEGLKFMVYLQKENIIDESGMPKERFSAEFPKEGPSILRIQQVVRGDSAAYFCASSQAVNNQPQHFGDGTRLSIL.

This sequence joins TRBV27 and TRBJ1-1; 7 bases agree with TRBD1. CDR1 is MNHEY and CDR2 is SMNVEV in the germline V gene (reference sequence). The V gene end was trimmed by 3 bases and the J gene end by 4 bases; junction bases not matched to a gene: 17. CDR3 length: 18 amino acids. The CDR3 protein is CASSFSDRAISPGTEAFF. Here the CDR3 DNA reads TGTGCCAGCAGTTTCTCTGACAGGGCAATTTCCCCCGGCACTGAAGCTTTCTTT.

This chain joins TRBV19 and TRBJ2-3, with D maybe TRBD2 (6 bases). V dropped 8 bases and J dropped 1 base, with 19 bases sitting between them. This CDR3 comprises 16 residues. CDR1 and CDR2 from the germline V gene are LNHDA and SQIVND (reference sequence). CDR3 sequence: CASLPVGGAGTDTQYF. The CDR3 DNA is TGTGCCAGTCTCCCTGTAGGAGGGGCTGGCACAGATACGCAGTATTTT.